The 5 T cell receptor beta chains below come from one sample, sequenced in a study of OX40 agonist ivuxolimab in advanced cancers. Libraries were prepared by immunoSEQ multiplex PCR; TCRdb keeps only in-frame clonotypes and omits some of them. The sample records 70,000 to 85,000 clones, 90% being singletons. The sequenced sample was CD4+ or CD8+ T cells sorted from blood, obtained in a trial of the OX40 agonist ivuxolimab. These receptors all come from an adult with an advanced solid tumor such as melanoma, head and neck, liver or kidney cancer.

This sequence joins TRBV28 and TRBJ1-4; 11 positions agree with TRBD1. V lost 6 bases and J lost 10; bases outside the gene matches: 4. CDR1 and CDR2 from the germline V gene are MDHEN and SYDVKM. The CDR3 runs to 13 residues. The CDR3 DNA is TGTGCCAGCAGCCCGGGACAGGGGGGAAAACTGTTTTTT. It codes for CASSPGQGGKLFF.

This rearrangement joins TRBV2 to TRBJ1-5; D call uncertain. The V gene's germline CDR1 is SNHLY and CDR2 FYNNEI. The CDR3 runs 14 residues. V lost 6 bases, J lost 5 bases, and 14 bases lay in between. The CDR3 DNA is TGTGCCAGCAGCGTCGCAAAGTGGGATCAGCCCCAGCATTTT. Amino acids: CASSVAKWDQPQHF. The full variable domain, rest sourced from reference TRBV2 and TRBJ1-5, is EPEVTQTPSHQVTQMGQEVILRCVPISNHLYFYWYRQILGQKVEFLVSFYNNEISEKSEIFDDQFSVERPDGSNFTLKIRSTKLEDSAMYFCASSVAKWDQPQHFGDGTRLSIL.

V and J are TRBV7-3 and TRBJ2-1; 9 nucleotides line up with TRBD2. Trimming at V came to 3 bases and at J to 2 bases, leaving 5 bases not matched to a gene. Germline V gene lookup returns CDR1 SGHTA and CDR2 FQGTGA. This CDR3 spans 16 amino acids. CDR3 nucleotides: TGTGCCAGCAGCTTCTTAGCGGGGGCGACCTACAATGAGCAGTTCTTC. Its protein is CASSFLAGATYNEQFF. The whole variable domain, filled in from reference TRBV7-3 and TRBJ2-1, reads GAGVSQTPSNKVTEKGKYVELRCDPISGHTALYWYRQSLGQGPEFLIYFQGTGAADDSGLPNDRFFAVRPEGSVSTLKIQRTERGDSAVYLCASSFLAGATYNEQFFGPGTRLTVL.

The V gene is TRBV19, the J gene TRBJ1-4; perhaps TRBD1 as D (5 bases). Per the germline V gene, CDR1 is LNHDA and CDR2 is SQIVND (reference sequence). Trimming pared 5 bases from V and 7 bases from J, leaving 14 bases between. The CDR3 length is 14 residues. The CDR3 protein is CASSVPGRREKLFF. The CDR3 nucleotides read TGTGCCAGTAGTGTCCCGGGACGTCGTGAAAAACTGTTTTTT. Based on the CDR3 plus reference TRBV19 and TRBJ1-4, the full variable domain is DGGITQSPKYLFRKEGQNVTLSCEQNLNHDAMYWYRQDPGQGLRLIYYSQIVNDFQKGDIAEGYSVSREKKESFPLTVTSAQKNPTAFYLCASSVPGRREKLFFGSGTQLSVL.

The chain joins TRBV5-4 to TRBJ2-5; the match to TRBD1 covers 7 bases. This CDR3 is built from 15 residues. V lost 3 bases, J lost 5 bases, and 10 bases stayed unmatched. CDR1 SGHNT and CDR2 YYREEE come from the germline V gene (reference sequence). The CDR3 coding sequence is TGTGCCAGCAGCTCCCAAGACAGGGTAGGGGAGACCCAGTACTTC. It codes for CASSSQDRVGETQYF.